This T cell receptor (beta chain) was retrieved from a study of blood T cell repertoires in COVID-19. About the research overall: Sites across the United States, Italy and Spain contributed samples from acute and convalescent COVID-19. T cells, B-cell-depleted T cells, or PBMCs provided the cDNA or gDNA that served as material.

With 5 bases clipped from V and 5 bases from J, the junction kept 9 bases outside the gene matches. The CDR3 totals 15 residues. CDR1 and CDR2 (germline): MNHEY, SVGAGI. Authors' processing steps: From reference gene primer amplification, estimates of nucleated cell counts were derived. This table comes from immunoSEQ multiplex PCR, and its TCRdb copy is limited to in-frame clones, with some not included. V and J calls and clone size follow that table, whereas D and trimming were derived from the DNA. The repertoire holds 60,000 to 85,000 clones, with roughly 79% as singletons. V is TRBV6-5 and J is TRBJ1-1; 9 bases fit TRBD1. The TCR was taken from a man between 65 and 85 years old with acute or convalescent COVID-19. Sequenced material: peripheral blood. The CDR3 region is CASSHGGTGSTEAFF. Here the CDR3 DNA reads TGTGCCAGCAGTCACGGCGGGACAGGGAGTACTGAAGCTTTCTTT.